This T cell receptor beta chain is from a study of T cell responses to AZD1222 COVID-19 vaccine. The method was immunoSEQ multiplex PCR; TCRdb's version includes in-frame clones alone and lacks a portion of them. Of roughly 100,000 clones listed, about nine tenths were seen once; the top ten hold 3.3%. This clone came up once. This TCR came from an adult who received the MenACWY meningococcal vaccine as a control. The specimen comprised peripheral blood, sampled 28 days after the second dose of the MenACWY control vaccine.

The CDR3 loop reads CASSQGDISTDTQYF. The CDR3 DNA reads TGCGCCAGCAGCCAAGGGGACATTAGCACAGATACGCAGTATTTT. V and J are TRBV4-1 and TRBJ2-3, with D tentatively TRBD1 (6 bases). CDR3 length: 15 residues. Germline CDR1 MGHRA, CDR2 YSYEKL. V was clipped by 1 base and J by 0 bases, with 8 bases between them.